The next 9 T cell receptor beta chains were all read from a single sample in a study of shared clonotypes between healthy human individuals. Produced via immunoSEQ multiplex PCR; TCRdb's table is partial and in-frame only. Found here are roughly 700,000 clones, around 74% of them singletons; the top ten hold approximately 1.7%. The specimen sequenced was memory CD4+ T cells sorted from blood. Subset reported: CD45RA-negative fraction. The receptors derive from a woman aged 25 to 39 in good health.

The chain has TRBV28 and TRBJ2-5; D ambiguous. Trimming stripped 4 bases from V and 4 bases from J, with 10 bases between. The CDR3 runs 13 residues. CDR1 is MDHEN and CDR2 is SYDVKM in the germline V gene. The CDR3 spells CASSSAPSETQYF. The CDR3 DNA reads TGTGCCAGCAGTTCCGCGCCCTCAGAGACCCAGTACTTC.

CDR3 DNA: TGTGCCAGCAGTTACTCGGTCAGAGCCTACGAGCAGTACTTC. Translating it yields CASSYSVRAYEQYF. The chain uses TRBV6-5 and TRBJ2-7; no definite D call. The V end was cut by 0 bases, the J end by 2 bases, with 8 bases between. Germline CDR1 and CDR2: MNHEY and SVGAGI. This CDR3 region has 14 residues.

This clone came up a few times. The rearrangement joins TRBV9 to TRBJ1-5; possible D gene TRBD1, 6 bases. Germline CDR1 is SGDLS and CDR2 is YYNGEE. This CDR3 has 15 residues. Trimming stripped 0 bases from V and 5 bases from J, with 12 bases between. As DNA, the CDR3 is TGTGCCAGCAGCGTAGGGCAGGGGACGGATCAGCCCCAGCATTTT. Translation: CASSVGQGTDQPQHF. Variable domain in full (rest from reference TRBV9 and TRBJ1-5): DSGVTQTPKHLITATGQRVTLRCSPRSGDLSVYWYQQSLDQGLQFLIQYYNGEERAKGNILERFSAQQFPDLHSELNLSSLELGDSALYFCASSVGQGTDQPQHFGDGTRLSIL.

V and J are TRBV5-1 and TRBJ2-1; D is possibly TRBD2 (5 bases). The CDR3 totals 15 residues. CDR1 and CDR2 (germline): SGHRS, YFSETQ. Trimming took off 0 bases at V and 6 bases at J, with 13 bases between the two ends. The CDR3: CASSLAPSTVNEQFF. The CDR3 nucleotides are TGCGCCAGCAGCTTGGCGCCTAGCACTGTCAATGAGCAGTTCTTC.

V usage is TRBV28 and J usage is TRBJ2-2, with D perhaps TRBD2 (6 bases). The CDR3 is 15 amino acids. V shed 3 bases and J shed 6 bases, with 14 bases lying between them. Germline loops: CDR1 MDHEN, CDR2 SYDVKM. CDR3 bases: TGTGCCAGCAGTTTTGGGACTGGGTGGCCCGGGGAGCTGTTTTTT. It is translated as CASSFGTGWPGELFF. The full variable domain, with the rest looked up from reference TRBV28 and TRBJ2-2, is DVKVTQSSRYLVKRTGEKVFLECVQDMDHENMFWYRQDPGLGLRLIYFSYDVKMKEKGDIPEGYSVSREKKERFSLILESASTNQTSMYLCASSFGTGWPGELFFGEGSRLTVL.

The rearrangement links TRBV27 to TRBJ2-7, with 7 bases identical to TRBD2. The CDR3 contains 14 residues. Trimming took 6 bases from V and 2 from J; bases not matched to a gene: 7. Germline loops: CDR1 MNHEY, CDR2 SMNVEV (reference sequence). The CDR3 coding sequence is TGTGCCAGCAGGTCAGCGGGACCTACCTACGAGCAGTACTTC. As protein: CASRSAGPTYEQYF.

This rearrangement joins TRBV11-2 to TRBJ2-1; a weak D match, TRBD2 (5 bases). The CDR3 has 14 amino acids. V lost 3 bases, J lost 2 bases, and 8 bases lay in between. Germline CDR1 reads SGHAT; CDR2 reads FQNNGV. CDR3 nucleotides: TGTGCCAGCAGCTTCGCGGGCCCCTACAATGAGCAGTTCTTC. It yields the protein CASSFAGPYNEQFF.

CDR3 sequence reads: CASSLDTGSGYGYTF. The CDR3 nucleotides read TGCGCCAGCAGCTTGGATACGGGGTCGGGATATGGCTACACCTTC. V is TRBV5-1 and J is TRBJ1-2; D unresolved. Looked up from germline, CDR1 is SGHRS and CDR2 is YFSETQ. The V end was cut by 0 bases, the J end by 5 bases, with 14 bases between. This CDR3 contains 15 residues. Full variable domain (missing parts from reference TRBV5-1 and TRBJ1-2): KAGVTQTPRYLIKTRGQQVTLSCSPISGHRSVSWYQQTPGQGLQFLFEYFSETQRNKGNFPGRFSGRQFSNSRSEMNVSTLELGDSALYLCASSLDTGSGYGYTFGSGTRLTVV.

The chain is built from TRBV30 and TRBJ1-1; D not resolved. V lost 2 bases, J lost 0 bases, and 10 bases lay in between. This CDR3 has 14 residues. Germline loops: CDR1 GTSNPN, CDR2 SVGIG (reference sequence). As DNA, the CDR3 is TGTGCCTGGAGTTCTGTCCCCATGAACACTGAAGCTTTCTTT. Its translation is CAWSSVPMNTEAFF.